A single sample is the source of the 23 T cell receptor beta chains below, sequenced in a study of shared clonotypes between healthy human individuals. Here immunoSEQ multiplex PCR was the method, and the copy in TCRdb shows in-frame clones only, minus some. The repertoire holds more than 550,000 clones, with about two thirds as singletons. Sequenced input: memory CD4+ T cells sorted from blood. Documented subset: CD45RA-negative fraction. These receptors all stem from a woman younger than 45 in good health.

This chain joins TRBV7-3 and TRBJ2-5; TRBD2 aligns across 8 bases. Trimming cost V 5 bases and J 3 bases; bases outside gene matches: 14. The germline V gene has CDR1 SGHTA and CDR2 FQGTGA. The CDR3 has 17 residues. CDR3 nucleotide sequence: TGTGCCAGCAGCCCAGAAGGGGGTCTAGCGGGTGAAGAGACCCAGTACTTC. Translated, it gives CASSPEGGLAGEETQYF.

The J gene is TRBJ2-2, the V gene TRBV7-7, with 10 bases aligning to TRBD1. The trim removed 5 bases at V and 3 bases at J, leaving 6 bases unmatched. The CDR3 runs to 16 residues. In germline, CDR1 is SSHAT, CDR2 FNYEAQ (reference sequence). As DNA, the CDR3 is TGTGCCAGCAGCGGAGGGGGACAGGGGTACACCGGGGAGCTGTTTTTT. It yields the protein CASSGGGQGYTGELFF.

V is TRBV15 and J is TRBJ2-5; D gene unclear. V was clipped by 1 base and J by 4 bases, with 4 bases between them. The CDR3 contains 12 residues. The germline gives CDR1 LNHNV, CDR2 YYDKDF (reference sequence). The CDR3 DNA reads TGTGCCACCAGCAGAGTTGGAGAGACCCAGTACTTC. It yields the protein CATSRVGETQYF.

This clone was seen only a few times. The gene calls are TRBV27 and TRBJ1-1; no reliable D call. V was trimmed by 6 bases and J by 1 base, leaving 12 bases between them. There are 14 residues in the CDR3. The V gene's germline CDR1 is MNHEY and CDR2 SMNVEV (reference sequence). CDR3 sequence (DNA): TGTGCCAGCAGACGCCACCCCGGGAACACTGAAGCTTTCTTT. Protein sequence: CASRRHPGNTEAFF.

The rearrangement joins TRBV9 to TRBJ1-1; weak D call: TRBD1 (6 bases). CDR1 SGDLS and CDR2 YYNGEE come from the germline V gene. V shed 4 bases and J shed 4 bases, with 26 bases lying between them. The CDR3 runs 18 residues. CDR3 region: CASSSTGTMGDSGTEAFF. CDR3 DNA: TGTGCCAGCAGCTCCACAGGGACGATGGGTGATTCGGGCACTGAAGCTTTCTTT.

This clone was seen only once. This CDR3 is CASSKDLLAGVTDTQYF. The DNA of the CDR3 is TGCGCCAGCAGCAAAGACTTACTAGCGGGGGTCACAGATACGCAGTATTTT. The chain joins TRBV5-1 to TRBJ2-3; 11 bases are shared with TRBD2. The CDR3 loop spans 17 amino acids. Looked up from germline, CDR1 is SGHRS and CDR2 is YFSETQ. V dropped 4 bases and J dropped 2; count of bases not matched to a gene: 9.

V is TRBV18 and J is TRBJ2-4, with D perhaps TRBD2 (5 bases). The length of the CDR3 is 18 residues. In germline, CDR1 is KGHSH, CDR2 LQKENI. Trimming cost V 1 base and J 7 bases, with 23 bases left between them. The CDR3 here is CASSPQLMKRAGLNIQYF. In DNA, the CDR3 is TGTGCCAGCTCACCACAGCTAATGAAACGGGCGGGCCTTAACATTCAGTACTTC.

This chain joins TRBV18 and TRBJ2-1, with D possibly being TRBD2 (5 bases). Trimming removed 2 bases at V and 8 bases at J, with 13 bases between. The CDR3 length is 14 residues. From germline, CDR1 is KGHSH and CDR2 LQKENI. The CDR3 loop is CASSPNLARDEQFF. The CDR3 DNA sequence: TGTGCCAGCTCACCAAACCTAGCACGAGATGAGCAGTTCTTC.

This chain joins TRBV14 and TRBJ1-2; D gene uncertain. Trimming pared 0 bases from V and 4 bases from J, leaving 9 bases between. This CDR3 is 14 amino acids long. Germline CDR1 is SGHDN and CDR2 is FVKESK. The CDR3 protein is CASSQESVFYGYTF. CDR3 DNA: TGTGCCAGCAGCCAAGAATCCGTCTTCTATGGCTACACCTTC.

This clone was seen a few times. The sample carries other DNA sequences with the same CDR3. The chain has TRBV7-9 and TRBJ2-1; D gene uncertain. Germline-derived CDR1 and CDR2 are SEHNR and FQNEAQ (reference sequence). The CDR3 has 11 residues. V was trimmed by 3 bases and J by 6 bases, leaving 3 bases between them. CDR3 protein: CASSLANEQFF. DNA for the CDR3: TGTGCCAGCAGCTTGGCCAATGAGCAGTTCTTC.

This clone was recorded only once. V gene TRBV6-1 combines with J gene TRBJ1-4; D unclear. This CDR3 comprises 16 residues. Trimming pared 3 bases from V and 7 bases from J, leaving 18 bases between. CDR1 MNHNS and CDR2 SASEGT come from the germline V gene. The CDR3 DNA is TGTGCCAGCAGTGATGCCACGGTCACCCTGGGTGAAAAACTGTTTTTT. Its translation is CASSDATVTLGEKLFF.

Comment on this clone: A much larger clone is a single base away; this may be a read error. The chain recombines TRBV6-5 with TRBJ1-2; unclear D gene. The CDR3 extends over 13 amino acids. Trimming removed 2 bases from V and 2 bases from J, with 6 bases in between. Germline V gene lookup returns CDR1 MNHEY and CDR2 SVGAGI. The DNA of the CDR3 is TGTGCCAGCAGTTACGAGGGAAACTATGGCTACACCTTC. It translates to CASSYEGNYGYTF.

The sample holds a few counts of this clone. The genes are TRBV19 and TRBJ1-2, with 7 bases lining up with TRBD1. The CDR3 is made up of 13 amino acids. The V and J ends lost 8 bases and 8 bases, in that order; junction bases with no gene match: 11. The germline V gene has CDR1 LNHDA and CDR2 SQIVND (reference sequence). Written as DNA, the CDR3 is TGTGCCAGTGCCGGGACAGCTACAGGAGGCTACACCTTC. Amino acid sequence: CASAGTATGGYTF.

Only a few counts were recorded for this clone. The CDR3 is CASSAGPLTEQYF. The CDR3 nucleotides read TGTGCCAGCAGCGCCGGGCCCCTGACCGAGCAGTACTTC. V gene TRBV7-2 combines with J gene TRBJ2-7; no clear D. The CDR3 spans 13 residues. The V gene lost 5 bases and the J gene lost 6 bases, with 14 bases spanning the gap. Germline V gives CDR1 SGHTA, CDR2 FQGNSA.

This clone occurred once. The V call is TRBV6-6, the J call TRBJ2-2; D gene uncertain. V was trimmed by 1 base and J by 6 bases, leaving 6 bases between them. Germline CDR1 MNHNY, CDR2 SVGAGI (reference sequence). The CDR3 spans 13 residues. The CDR3 DNA follows: TGTGCCAGCAGTTACTTAAACTCCGGGGAGCTGTTTTTT. It encodes CASSYLNSGELFF.

A few counts support this clone. The chain links TRBV5-8 to TRBJ2-3, with D uncertain. From germline, CDR1 is SGHTS and CDR2 YDEGEE. V lost 2 bases and J 2 bases, leaving 15 bases between the germline ends. CDR3 length equals 16 residues. This CDR3 is CASSFNRASFTDTQYF. The CDR3 coding sequence is TGTGCCAGCAGCTTCAATAGAGCGAGCTTCACAGATACGCAGTATTTT.

This clone was seen once. The chain carries TRBV27 and TRBJ2-2; 7 bases are a match to TRBD1. Trimming took 0 bases from V and 5 from J; bases not matched to a gene: 12. The CDR3 sequence is 18 residues long. Germline CDR1 is MNHEY and CDR2 is SMNVEV (reference sequence). The CDR3: CASSLSTRGGRGTGELFF. For the CDR3, the DNA is TGTGCCAGCAGTTTATCCACCCGAGGGGGCAGGGGGACCGGGGAGCTGTTTTTT.

This rearrangement joins TRBV7-9 to TRBJ2-2, with TRBD1 matching over 7 bases. V lost 4 bases to trimming and J lost 5 bases; unmatched junction nucleotides: 4. The CDR3 spans 14 residues. Germline V gene lookup returns CDR1 SEHNR and CDR2 FQNEAQ (reference sequence). CDR3 sequence reads: CASSSGQLTGELFF. The DNA of the CDR3 is TGTGCCAGCAGCTCGGGACAGCTGACCGGGGAGCTGTTTTTT.

J is TRBJ2-1 and V is TRBV7-8; D is undetermined. The germline gives CDR1 SGHVS, CDR2 FQNEAQ. The CDR3 totals 12 residues. V was trimmed by 4 bases and J by 7 bases, leaving 8 bases between them. The CDR3, as DNA: TGTGCCAGCAGCTGTCGATGGAATGAGCAGTTCTTC. Protein: CASSCRWNEQFF.

For this clone: The junction and the germline gene differ at one end; a read error may be behind it. The chain uses TRBV27 and TRBJ2-2; the match to TRBD2 covers 8 bases. The CDR3 runs 16 residues. CDR1 is MNHEY and CDR2 is SMNVEV in the germline V gene (reference sequence). CDR3 region: CASSKFGTSPTRELFF. CDR3 DNA: TGTGCCAGCAGCAAATTCGGGACTAGTCCCACCCGGGAGCTGTTTTTT.

To note about this clone: Different DNA sequences within this sample yield the same CDR3. The V call is TRBV5-1, the J call TRBJ1-5; unclear D gene. The CDR3 length is 14 residues. From germline, CDR1 is SGHRS and CDR2 YFSETQ. Trimming stripped 0 bases from V and 4 bases from J, with 8 bases between. The CDR3 DNA reads TGCGCCAGCAGCTTGGACGGATTAAATCAGCCCCAGCATTTT. Its translation is CASSLDGLNQPQHF. Supplemented by reference TRBV5-1 and TRBJ1-5, the full variable domain reads KAGVTQTPRYLIKTRGQQVTLSCSPISGHRSVSWYQQTPGQGLQFLFEYFSETQRNKGNFPGRFSGRQFSNSRSEMNVSTLELGDSALYLCASSLDGLNQPQHFGDGTRLSIL.

Of note for this clone: This may be a read error: a much more frequent sequence differs by one nucleotide. V usage is TRBV7-2 and J usage is TRBJ1-5; the D gene is possibly TRBD1 (6 bases). The V gene's germline CDR1 is SGHTA and CDR2 FQGNSA. V gave up 2 bases and J gave up 5 bases, with 7 bases separating them. The CDR3 spans 13 residues. The CDR3 DNA sequence: TGTGCCAGCAGCTTAAACAGGGATCAGCCCCAGCATTTT. Encoded protein: CASSLNRDQPQHF.

The chain employs TRBV5-1 and TRBJ1-1, with D possibly matching TRBD1 (5 bases). The CDR3 runs to 14 residues. The germline V and J ends were trimmed by 4 bases and 1 base, with 11 bases remaining between them. Germline values: CDR1 SGHRS, CDR2 YFSETQ. DNA for the CDR3: TGCGCCAGCAGCCCGGGACCGACGAACACTGAAGCTTTCTTT. It encodes CASSPGPTNTEAFF.